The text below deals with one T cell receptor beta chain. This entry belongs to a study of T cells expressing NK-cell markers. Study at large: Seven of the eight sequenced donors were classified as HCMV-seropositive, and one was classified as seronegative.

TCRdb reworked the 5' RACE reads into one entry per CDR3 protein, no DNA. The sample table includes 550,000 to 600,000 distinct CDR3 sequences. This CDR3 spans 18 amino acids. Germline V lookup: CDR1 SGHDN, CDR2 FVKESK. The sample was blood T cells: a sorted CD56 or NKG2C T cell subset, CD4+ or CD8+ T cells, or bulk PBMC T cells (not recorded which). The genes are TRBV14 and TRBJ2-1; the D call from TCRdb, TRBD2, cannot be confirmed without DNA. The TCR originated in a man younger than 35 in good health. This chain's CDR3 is CASSQDLLAGGADNEQFF.